This entry lists 27 T cell receptor beta chains sequenced from one sample in a study of preoperative IRX-2 immunotherapy in early breast cancer. The assay was immunoSEQ multiplex PCR, and TCRdb's table has in-frame clones only and misses some. The table lists about 67,000 clones, approximately 93% of them singletons. Treatment indicated: preoperative locoregional IRX-2 cytokine immunotherapy. Sampling was done from a patient treated with IRX-2 immunotherapy. Every receptor here comes from a human donor with breast cancer.

V gene TRBV11-3 combines with J gene TRBJ2-3; D possibly uses TRBD1 or TRBD2 (5 bases each). V lost 4 bases, J lost 0 bases, and 14 bases lay in between. The CDR3 loop spans 16 amino acids. Looked up from germline, CDR1 is SGHNT and CDR2 is YENEEA. The CDR3 DNA sequence: TGTGCCAGCAGCTCCCGCCGGGGCGGAAGCACAGATACGCAGTATTTT. Its protein is CASSSRRGGSTDTQYF.

This clone has a single count. The chain combines TRBV5-1 with TRBJ2-4; 7 nucleotides agree with TRBD2. The CDR3 consists of 17 residues. The V gene end was trimmed by 4 bases and the J gene end by 6 bases; junction bases not matched to a gene: 16. Germline assignment: CDR1 SGHRS and CDR2 YFSETQ. This CDR3 reads CASSPPGGGGRGNIQYF. CDR3 nucleotides: TGCGCCAGCAGCCCCCCCGGCGGGGGAGGTCGGGGAAACATTCAGTACTTC.

The chain combines TRBV5-1 with TRBJ2-2, with D maybe TRBD2 (5 bases). Per the germline V gene, CDR1 is SGHRS and CDR2 is YFSETQ. Trimming removed 4 bases from V and 3 bases from J, with 16 bases in between. This CDR3 region has 16 residues. The chain's CDR3 is CASSRQRTDHTGELFF. CDR3 DNA: TGCGCCAGCAGCCGACAAAGGACTGATCACACCGGGGAGCTGTTTTTT.

V and J are TRBV28 and TRBJ2-7, with D tentatively TRBD1 or TRBD2 (5 bases each). CDR3 size: 14 residues. The germline gives CDR1 MDHEN, CDR2 SYDVKM. Trimming left V 5 bases short and J 9 bases short, with 20 bases between. CDR3 DNA: TGTGCCAGCAGTAGGCCGGGACGGGCAATAGGGCAGTACTTC. Protein product: CASSRPGRAIGQYF.

V and J are TRBV9 and TRBJ2-7; D possibly corresponds to TRBD2 (5 bases). The CDR3 consists of 14 residues. Germline lookup yields CDR1 SGDLS and CDR2 YYNGEE. The V gene lost 4 bases and the J gene lost 6 bases, with 17 bases spanning the gap. The CDR3 nucleotides read TGTGCCAGCAGCCATACACCTAGCTTCAGCGAGCAGTACTTC. Its translation: CASSHTPSFSEQYF.

This chain connects TRBV18 to TRBJ2-5, with 9 positions matching TRBD1. Looked up from germline, CDR1 is KGHSH and CDR2 is LQKENI. Trimming cost V 3 bases and J 4 bases; bases outside gene matches: 6. This CDR3 contains 15 residues. The CDR3 protein is CASSPGVDRGETQYF. Written as DNA, the CDR3 is TGTGCCAGCTCACCCGGTGTGGACAGGGGAGAGACCCAGTACTTC.

The chain combines TRBV11-2 with TRBJ2-1; 9 bases fit TRBD2. V shed 7 bases, J shed 7 bases, and the junction held 8 bases outside the gene matches. Germline V gives CDR1 SGHAT, CDR2 FQNNGV. The CDR3 spans 14 residues. The CDR3 sequence is CASTRAGGRNEQFF. The CDR3, as DNA: TGTGCCAGCACGCGGGCGGGGGGGAGAAATGAGCAGTTCTTC.

This chain connects TRBV7-7 to TRBJ2-1; TRBD2 matches 15 bases. The germline V gene encodes CDR1 SSHAT and CDR2 FNYEAQ (reference sequence). After removal of 5 bases from V and 7 bases from J, the junction contained 9 bases not matched to a gene. There are 17 residues in the CDR3. The CDR3 sequence is CASSPLIGLAGGNEQFF. The CDR3 DNA reads as TGTGCCAGCAGCCCCCTTATCGGACTAGCGGGAGGGAATGAGCAGTTCTTC.

The chain links TRBV27 to TRBJ2-3, with unresolved D. Germline CDR1 and CDR2: MNHEY and SMNVEV (reference sequence). V was clipped by 3 bases and J by 0 bases, with 16 bases between them. The CDR3 runs to 17 residues. The CDR3 nucleotides are TGTGCCAGCAGTTTGGGTCAGCTTTTTACTAGCACAGATACGCAGTATTTT. This encodes CASSLGQLFTSTDTQYF.

This CDR3 reads CASQSTNTGELFF. The CDR3 region has the DNA TGTGCCAGCCAGTCGACGAACACCGGGGAGCTGTTTTTT. This chain links TRBV28 with TRBJ2-2; unclear D gene. CDR3 length: 13 residues. The germline CDR1 and CDR2 sequences are MDHEN and SYDVKM. Deletions cut 8 bases from V and 0 bases from J, with 7 bases between.

The V call is TRBV19, the J call TRBJ2-2; 13 bases agree with TRBD2. Trimming took 1 base from V and 5 from J; bases not matched to a gene: 1. The CDR3 contains 16 residues. The germline gives CDR1 LNHDA, CDR2 SQIVND (reference sequence). This chain's CDR3 is CASSIGTSGRTGELFF. Here the CDR3 DNA reads TGTGCCAGTAGTATAGGGACTAGCGGGAGAACCGGGGAGCTGTTTTTT.

As DNA, the CDR3 is TGCGCCAGCAGCCAAGGAGGACTGACCCTAGCCAAAAACATTCAGTACTTC. It specifies CASSQGGLTLAKNIQYF. This rearrangement joins TRBV4-3 to TRBJ2-4; D might be TRBD2 (5 bases). Trimming removed 1 base at V and 0 bases at J, with 13 bases between. CDR3 length: 17 amino acids. CDR1 is LGHNA, CDR2 YSLEER, per germline.

The chain employs TRBV5-6 and TRBJ2-5; D is unresolved. V lost 0 bases, J lost 0 bases, and 9 bases lay in between. Germline lookup yields CDR1 SGHDT and CDR2 YYEEEE. The CDR3 has 15 amino acids. The CDR3: CASSLVGSHQETQYF. In nucleotides, the CDR3 is TGTGCCAGCAGCTTGGTCGGGTCGCACCAAGAGACCCAGTACTTC.

This clone appeared a single time. J is TRBJ1-1 and V is TRBV18; D is undetermined. The CDR3 totals 14 residues. The germline gives CDR1 KGHSH, CDR2 LQKENI. Trimming took off 5 bases at V and 0 bases at J, with 10 bases between the two ends. CDR3 bases: TGTGCCAGCTCATTTCGGGGAATGAACACTGAAGCTTTCTTT. It yields the protein CASSFRGMNTEAFF. Looking up the rest from reference TRBV18 and TRBJ1-1 gives the full variable domain: NAGVMQNPRHLVRRRGQEARLRCSPMKGHSHVYWYRQLPEEGLKFMVYLQKENIIDESGMPKERFSAEFPKEGPSILRIQQVVRGDSAAYFCASSFRGMNTEAFFGQGTRLTVV.

The CDR3 bases are TGTGCCTATTTGGTAGATTACACCGGGGAGCTGTTTTTT. This gives the protein CAYLVDYTGELFF. This chain connects TRBV30 to TRBJ2-2; D gene unclear. Germline V CDR1 and CDR2: GTSNPN, SVGIG (reference sequence). The CDR3 sequence is 13 residues long. Trimming left V 7 bases short and J 3 bases short, with 12 bases between. Supplemented by reference TRBV30 and TRBJ2-2, the full variable domain reads SQTIHQWPATLVQPVGSPLSLECTVEGTSNPNLYWYRQAAGRGLQLLFYSVGIGQISSEVPQNLSASRPQDRQFILSSKKLLLSDSGFYLCAYLVDYTGELFFGEGSRLTVL.

V usage is TRBV6-6 and J usage is TRBJ1-3; maybe TRBD1 (5 bases). The CDR3 loop spans 14 amino acids. Trimming pared 2 bases from V and 2 bases from J, leaving 7 bases between. CDR1 is MNHNY and CDR2 is SVGAGI in the germline V gene (reference sequence). The CDR3 spells CASSYRGTGNTIYF. CDR3 DNA: TGTGCCAGCAGTTACAGGGGAACTGGAAACACCATATATTTT.

This clone was seen only once. The rearrangement uses TRBV28 and TRBJ2-7, with 10 nucleotides matching TRBD2. This CDR3 has 15 amino acids. Trimming took 1 base from V and 7 from J; bases not matched to a gene: 7. Per germline, CDR1 MDHEN and CDR2 SYDVKM. The CDR3 here is CASSLLLAGSLEQYF. In DNA form, the CDR3 reads TGTGCCAGCAGTTTATTACTAGCGGGGAGCCTTGAGCAGTACTTC.

The V call is TRBV18, the J call TRBJ1-2; the D is unclear. Trimming pared 2 bases from V and 5 bases from J, leaving 6 bases between. The CDR3 sequence is 12 residues long. Germline V gene data show CDR1 as KGHSH and CDR2 as LQKENI. CDR3 amino acids: CASSPDGYGYTF. Written as DNA, the CDR3 is TGTGCCAGCTCACCAGACGGGTATGGCTACACCTTC.

The CDR3 protein is CASSEAGGPFPYEQYF. The CDR3 region has the DNA TGTGCCAGCAGTGAAGCGGGAGGGCCATTTCCTTACGAGCAGTACTTC. The chain combines TRBV27 with TRBJ2-7, with TRBD2 identical over 10 bases. Per germline, CDR1 MNHEY and CDR2 SMNVEV (reference sequence). V dropped 5 bases and J dropped 4; count of bases not matched to a gene: 11. This CDR3 has 16 residues.

The chain links TRBV21-1 to TRBJ2-3; the tabulated D call, TRBD1, remains unverified against the DNA. TRBV21-1 is reported as a pseudogene. The length of the CDR3 is 23 residues. CDR3 residues: CAVTNRGKKSWGERQGYTDTQYF. The CDR3 DNA reads as TGTGCCGTCACAAATCGGGGAAAGAAATCATGGGGGGAAAGACAGGGCTACACAGATACGCAGTATTTT.

The rearrangement links TRBV2 to TRBJ2-7; D gene uncertain. Trimming pared 1 base from V and 2 bases from J, leaving 12 bases between. The CDR3 runs to 15 residues. Germline V gene sequence: CDR1 SNHLY, CDR2 FYNNEI. CDR3 protein: CASSEGAGSTYEQYF. The CDR3 DNA is TGTGCCAGCAGTGAAGGGGCCGGGTCGACCTACGAGCAGTACTTC.

This rearrangement joins TRBV18 to TRBJ1-4, with a tentative D call TRBD1 (5 bases). The CDR3 runs 16 residues. Trimming stripped 6 bases from V and 4 bases from J, with 18 bases between. Germline V gives CDR1 KGHSH, CDR2 LQKENI. The CDR3: CASSLGWGGINEKLFF. In nucleotides, the CDR3 is TGTGCCAGCTCCCTGGGCTGGGGCGGTATTAATGAAAAACTGTTTTTT.

The CDR3 protein is CASNQGYNEQFF. The CDR3 region has the DNA TGTGCCAGCAACCAGGGGTACAATGAGCAGTTCTTC. The J gene is TRBJ2-1, the V gene TRBV9, with a possible D match to TRBD1 (6 bases). The germline V gene has CDR1 SGDLS and CDR2 YYNGEE. The CDR3 has 12 residues. V dropped 6 bases and J dropped 4 bases, with 8 bases sitting between them.

The chain has TRBV19 and TRBJ1-1; 8 bases agree with TRBD1. Germline V gene sequence: CDR1 LNHDA, CDR2 SQIVND (reference sequence). V trimming: 7 bases; J trimming: 1 base; junction bases outside the gene matches: 2. The CDR3 covers 13 residues. CDR3 DNA: TGTGCCAGTAACGGACAGGGGAACACTGAAGCTTTCTTT. Its translation is CASNGQGNTEAFF.

The CDR3 nucleotides read TGTGCCAGCAGTGGACCCTACGAGCAGTACTTC. This translates into CASSGPYEQYF. The chain links TRBV25-1 to TRBJ2-7; no reliable D call. With 4 bases removed from V and 2 bases from J, the gap between germline ends came to 3 bases. The CDR3 is made up of 11 amino acids. Germline assignment: CDR1 MGHDK and CDR2 SYGVNS.

In this sample, this clone turned up a few times. The V gene is TRBV19, the J gene TRBJ1-5, with D possibly being TRBD1 (5 bases). The V end was cut by 8 bases, the J end by 4 bases, with 15 bases between. Germline V CDR1 and CDR2: LNHDA, SQIVND (reference sequence). The CDR3 runs to 14 residues. This CDR3 reads CASRDGPTNQPQHF. CDR3 bases: TGTGCCAGTCGGGACGGCCCTACTAATCAGCCCCAGCATTTT. Full variable domain (outside the CDR3, taken from reference TRBV19 and TRBJ1-5): DGGITQSPKYLFRKEGQNVTLSCEQNLNHDAMYWYRQDPGQGLRLIYYSQIVNDFQKGDIAEGYSVSREKKESFPLTVTSAQKNPTAFYLCASRDGPTNQPQHFGDGTRLSIL.

The V and J genes are TRBV7-9 and TRBJ2-7; D could derive from TRBD1 or TRBD2 (6 bases each). V was clipped by 5 bases and J by 0 bases, with 20 bases between them. The CDR3 totals 17 residues. Germline V CDR1 and CDR2: SEHNR, FQNEAQ (reference sequence). The CDR3 is CASSPGAAGKTSYEQYF. The CDR3 coding sequence is TGTGCCAGCAGCCCAGGGGCAGCGGGTAAGACCTCCTACGAGCAGTACTTC. Full variable domain (outside the CDR3, taken from reference TRBV7-9 and TRBJ2-7): DTGVSQNPRHKITKRGQNVTFRCDPISEHNRLYWYRQTLGQGPEFLTYFQNEAQLEKSRLLSDRFSAERPKGSFSTLEIQRTEQGDSAMYLCASSPGAAGKTSYEQYFGPGTRLTVT.